A selection of T cell receptor beta chains follows, all from one sample in a study of technical replicates of blood from a few donors. The protocol was immunoSEQ multiplex PCR, while the TCRdb copy is restricted to in-frame clones and leaves out a portion. Of roughly 85,000 clones in the sample, 90% to 95% are singletons; the top ten hold roughly 0.28%. Sequenced: T cells isolated from PBMCs. The receptors come from a human donor in good health. Each CDR3 is given with its conserved first and last residue. Each record gives: V gene, D gene, clone size, J gene, CDR3 protein, CDR3 DNA. The D gene is left open where the match is weak. Clone size is not always given. Where it is, it says once, few, many or a class for expanded clones.

TRBV9	TRBD2	.	TRBJ2-3	CASSVSGGATDTQYF	TGTGCCAGCAGCGTTAGCGGGGGGGCTACAGATACGCAGTATTTT
TRBV15	TRBD1	.	TRBJ2-2	CATKTGDGELFF	TGTGCCACAAAAACAGGGGACGGGGAGCTGTTTTTT
TRBV19	.	.	TRBJ1-5	CASSMNGGASNQPQHF	TGTGCCAGTAGTATGAATGGGGGCGCGAGCAATCAGCCCCAGCATTTT
TRBV7-9	.	.	TRBJ2-1	CASSSTGQRENNEQFF	TGTGCCAGCAGCTCAACAGGGCAGAGAGAAAACAATGAGCAGTTCTTC
TRBV9	.	.	TRBJ2-2	CASSAVEGRGELFF	TGTGCCAGCAGCGCCGTGGAGGGGCGGGGGGAGCTGTTTTTT
TRBV5-4	.	.	TRBJ1-5	CASSSLGQPQHF	TGTGCCAGCAGCAGCTTGGGCCAGCCCCAGCATTTT
TRBV7-9	.	.	TRBJ2-3	CASSSTDTQYF	TGTGCCAGCAGCTCTACAGATACGCAGTATTTT
TRBV11-3	.	.	TRBJ2-7	CASSWGTLYYEQYF	TGTGCCAGCAGCTGGGGGACTCTCTACTACGAGCAGTACTTC
TRBV4-2	TRBD2	.	TRBJ2-1	CASSQDLLAGGFVNEQFF	TGTGCCAGCAGCCAAGATTTGCTAGCGGGAGGGTTCGTCAATGAGCAGTTCTTC
TRBV6-5	.	.	TRBJ2-7	CASSYSASYEQYF	TGTGCCAGCAGTTACTCCGCGTCCTACGAGCAGTACTTC
TRBV13	.	.	TRBJ2-3	CASSLRSGTDTQYF	TGTGCCAGCAGCTTGAGGAGCGGCACAGATACGCAGTATTTT
TRBV21-1	.	.	TRBJ2-7	CASSKNWRDEQYF	TGTGCCAGCAGCAAGAACTGGCGGGACGAGCAGTACTTC
TRBV7-9	.	.	TRBJ2-7	CATTGGGYEQYF	TGTGCCACGACGGGGGGCGGCTACGAGCAGTACTTC
TRBV19	.	.	TRBJ1-2	CASSPARDRNGYTF	TGTGCCAGTAGTCCTGCACGCGACAGGAATGGCTACACCTTC
TRBV11-2	.	.	TRBJ2-7	CASSIYAEEYF	TGTGCCAGCAGCATTTACGCCGAGGAGTACTTC
TRBV5-1	.	.	TRBJ2-3	CASSTWEDTQYF	TGCGCCAGCAGCACATGGGAGGACACGCAGTATTTT
TRBV10-3	TRBD1	.	TRBJ1-5	CAISDRGDNQPQHF	TGTGCCATCTCTGACAGGGGTGACAATCAGCCCCAGCATTTT
TRBV27	.	.	TRBJ2-1	CASSVQSSVVRGQFF	TGTGCCAGCAGTGTCCAATCTTCGGTTGTTAGAGGGCAGTTCTTC
TRBV25-1	.	.	TRBJ2-7	CASSEPGTASSYEQYF	TGTGCCAGCAGTGAACCCGGGACTGCTAGTTCCTACGAGCAGTACTTC
TRBV7-8	.	.	TRBJ1-6	CASSLARGTSSYNSPLHF	TGTGCCAGCAGCTTAGCGCGGGGAACGAGCTCCTATAATTCACCCCTCCACTTT
TRBV21-1	.	.	TRBJ1-4	CASRTGGHNEKLFF	TGTGCCAGCAGGACAGGGGGCCATAATGAAAAACTGTTTTTT
TRBV4-1	TRBD1	.	TRBJ1-2	CASSHRDRESGYTF	TGCGCCAGCAGCCACCGGGACAGGGAAAGTGGCTACACCTTC
TRBV4-1	.	.	TRBJ1-1	CASSQGTVNTEAFF	TGCGCCAGCAGCCAAGGGACAGTGAACACTGAAGCTTTCTTT
TRBV15	TRBD2	.	TRBJ2-1	CATSRASGGYNEQFF	TGTGCCACCAGCAGAGCTAGCGGGGGCTACAATGAGCAGTTCTTC
TRBV5-4	.	.	TRBJ2-4	CASSLQSENIQYF	TGTGCCAGCAGCTTGCAGTCAGAAAACATTCAGTACTTC
TRBV6-4	.	.	TRBJ2-5	CASSAWSGAQETQYF	TGTGCCAGCAGTGCCTGGAGTGGGGCGCAAGAGACCCAGTACTTC
TRBV2	.	.	TRBJ2-3	CASISDYASKTDTQYF	TGTGCCAGCATCTCGGACTACGCATCCAAAACAGATACGCAGTATTTT
TRBV28	.	.	TRBJ2-7	CASSLASSYEQYF	TGTGCCAGCAGTTTGGCTAGCAGCTACGAGCAGTACTTC
TRBV2	TRBD1	.	TRBJ1-6	CARSHGQVLSYNSPLHF	TGTGCCAGGTCTCATGGACAGGTCCTCTCCTATAATTCACCCCTCCACTTT
TRBV28	TRBD1	.	TRBJ1-5	CASSFVRGPRDNQPQHF	TGTGCCAGCAGTTTCGTGAGGGGGCCCAGAGACAATCAGCCCCAGCATTTT
TRBV6-4	TRBD2	few	TRBJ2-2	CASSDASGGANTGELFF	TGTGCCAGCAGTGACGCTAGCGGGGGGGCTAACACCGGGGAGCTGTTTTTT
TRBV13	TRBD1	.	TRBJ1-6	CASSTDRGVLGYNSPLHF	TGTGCCAGCAGCACGGACAGGGGAGTTTTAGGGTATAATTCACCCCTCCACTTT
TRBV21-1	.	.	TRBJ2-1	CASSTQTSRRRAYNEQFF	TGTGCCAGCAGCACCCAGACTAGCAGGAGGAGGGCCTACAATGAGCAGTTCTTC
TRBV19	TRBD2	.	TRBJ2-7	CASSPASGRIDYEQYF	TGTGCCAGTAGTCCGGCTAGCGGGAGAATCGACTACGAGCAGTACTTC
TRBV2	.	.	TRBJ2-7	CASSSTSYEQYF	TGTGCCAGCAGTTCCACTAGTTACGAGCAGTACTTC
TRBV5-6	.	.	TRBJ2-5	CASSLEQVETQYF	TGTGCCAGCAGCTTGGAACAGGTAGAGACCCAGTACTTC
TRBV19	TRBD2	.	TRBJ2-1	CASSLSGRRGQFF	TGTGCCAGTAGCCTTAGCGGGAGGAGGGGGCAGTTCTTC
TRBV4-2	.	.	TRBJ2-5	CASSQDQGKETQYF	TGTGCCAGCAGCCAAGACCAGGGGAAAGAGACCCAGTACTTC
TRBV14	TRBD2	.	TRBJ2-2	CASSPRRGLLNTGELFF	TGTGCCAGCAGCCCTCGTAGGGGACTACTGAACACCGGGGAGCTGTTTTTT
TRBV27	.	.	TRBJ2-1	CASSRTVYNEQFF	TGTGCCAGCAGCAGGACAGTTTACAATGAGCAGTTCTTC
TRBV27	TRBD1	.	TRBJ1-5	CASSLITGGANQPQHF	TGTGCCAGCAGCCTTATCACAGGGGGCGCCAACCAGCCCCAGCATTTT
TRBV5-6	TRBD2	.	TRBJ2-5	CASRPTSGRGGQETQYF	TGTGCCAGCAGACCGACTAGCGGGAGAGGAGGGCAAGAGACCCAGTACTTC
TRBV5-6	TRBD1	few	TRBJ1-1	CASSLEGAGLSNTEAFF	TGTGCCAGCAGCTTGGAGGGGGCAGGGCTGTCGAACACTGAAGCTTTCTTT
TRBV19	.	.	TRBJ2-1	CASSLRLVSDEQFF	TGTGCCAGTAGTCTCCGACTAGTCTCTGATGAGCAGTTCTTC
TRBV6-4	.	.	TRBJ2-3	CASSDSEGDTQYF	TGTGCCAGCAGTGACTCGGAGGGAGATACGCAGTATTTT
TRBV7-9	.	once	TRBJ2-1	CASSLARETRGYGQFF	TGTGCCAGCAGCTTAGCGCGGGAGACTAGGGGGTATGGGCAGTTCTTC
TRBV27	.	.	TRBJ2-7	CASSLQARIPYEQYF	TGTGCCAGCAGTTTACAGGCCCGTATTCCCTACGAGCAGTACTTC
TRBV18	.	.	TRBJ1-1	CASSELQGGTEAFF	TGTGCCAGCTCAGAATTGCAGGGAGGCACTGAAGCTTTCTTT
TRBV2	TRBD1	.	TRBJ2-1	CATLFRDRGRNEQFF	TGTGCCACCCTCTTCCGGGACAGGGGGCGAAATGAGCAGTTCTTC
TRBV28	TRBD2	.	TRBJ2-7	CASILSNSGGNSYEQYF	TGTGCCAGCATTCTTAGCAACTCGGGGGGAAACTCCTACGAGCAGTACTTC